These T cell receptor beta chains were read from a single sample in a study of regulatory T cells in long-lasting Graves disease. Each CDR3 protein is one row after TCRdb ran MiXCR on the multiplex PCR reads. The profile covers hundreds of thousands of distinct CDR3 sequences, with about 20% appearing a single time and roughly 13% taken by the ten largest. The sequences come from peripheral blood mononuclear cells (PBMCs), collected when the disease was refractory, from a patient treated with antithyroid drugs. Receptors were obtained from a female donor with Graves disease. Both conserved end residues are part of each CDR3. D genes are given only for firm matches. For some rows the clone size is stated as once, few or many, or as a class when expanded; others skip it.

>TRBV6-1|TRBD1|TRBJ1-5|-
CASSRTARGPSNQPQHF
TGTGCCAGCAGTCGGACGGCCAGGGGGCCGAGCAATCAGCCCCAGCATTTT
>TRBV20-1|-|TRBJ2-5|few
CSAGGTQYF
TGCAGTGCTGGGGGGACCCAGTACTTC
>TRBV20-1|TRBD2|TRBJ2-3|-
CSASGGAYPDTQYF
TGCAGTGCTAGCGGGGGGGCTTACCCAGATACGCAGTATTTT
>TRBV6-1|-|TRBJ2-7|-
CASSDQDNDRYEQYF
TGTGCCAGCAGTGACCAAGACAACGACAGATACGAGCAGTACTTC
>TRBV28|-|TRBJ2-1|-
CASSFGQSAYNEQFF
TGTGCCAGCAGTTTTGGACAGTCCGCATACAATGAGCAGTTCTTC
>TRBV7-3|-|TRBJ1-2|many
CASSQRGADGYTF
TGTGCCAGCAGCCAGAGGGGGGCCGATGGCTACACCTTC
>TRBV2|-|TRBJ2-2|many
CASSITRDTGELFF
TGTGCCAGCAGTATCACTAGGGACACCGGGGAGCTGTTTTTT
>TRBV20-1|TRBD2|TRBJ2-7|-
CSAQPPWTSGTYEQYF
TGCAGTGCCCAACCCCCGTGGACTAGCGGGACCTACGAGCAGTACTTC
>TRBV19|-|TRBJ2-2|-
CASSSPWELFF
TGTGCCAGTAGTTCGCCTTGGGAGCTGTTTTTT
>TRBV20-1|TRBD1|TRBJ2-7|many
CSAEDRAGMYEQYF
TGCAGTGCTGAGGACAGGGCGGGGATGTACGAGCAGTACTTC
>TRBV20-1|-|TRBJ1-5|many
CSAPDTQGNQPQHF
TGCAGTGCTCCGGACACCCAAGGCAATCAGCCCCAGCATTTT
>TRBV28|TRBD1|TRBJ1-5|many
CASRPDRVNQPQHF
TGTGCCAGCAGACCCGACAGGGTCAATCAGCCCCAGCATTTT
>TRBV25-1|-|TRBJ1-3|-
CASSELGNGNTIYF
TGTGCCAGCAGTGAACTAGGGAACGGAAACACCATATATTTT
>TRBV5-8|-|TRBJ1-1|many
CASSLQGSAEAFF
TGTGCCAGCAGCTTGCAGGGGAGCGCTGAAGCTTTCTTT
>TRBV12-3/TRBV12-4|-|TRBJ2-5|many
CASSFWRQETQYF
TGTGCCAGCAGTTTTTGGCGGCAAGAGACCCAGTACTTC
>TRBV19|TRBD2|TRBJ2-7|-
CASSTTSAKLYEQYF
TGTGCCAGTAGTACCACTAGCGCGAAACTCTACGAGCAGTACTTC
>TRBV18|TRBD1|TRBJ1-4|few
CASSRPGTGAEKLFF
TGTGCCAGCTCCCGGCCCGGGACAGGGGCTGAAAAACTGTTTTTT
>TRBV10-3|-|TRBJ1-5|-
CAISGTADSNQPQHF
TGTGCCATCAGTGGGACAGCGGACAGTAATCAGCCCCAGCATTTT
>TRBV5-1|-|TRBJ2-5|-
CASRKVAGAEGTQYF
TGCGCCAGCAGAAAGGTGGCCGGGGCGGAAGGGACCCAGTACTTC
>TRBV7-2|TRBD2|TRBJ2-7|few
CASSWGGSGGLEQYF
TGTGCCAGCAGCTGGGGGGGTAGCGGGGGGTTAGAGCAGTACTTC
>TRBV12-3/TRBV12-4|-|TRBJ2-4|many
CASSTGNENIQYF
TGTGCCAGCAGTACAGGGAACGAAAACATTCAGTACTTC
>TRBV29-1|-|TRBJ2-6|-
CSVEGGGTSGANVLTF
TGCAGCGTTGAGGGAGGGGGTACCTCTGGGGCCAACGTCCTGACTTTC
>TRBV6-9|-|TRBJ2-5|many
CASSYSKRETQYF
TGTGCCAGCAGTTACTCTAAGCGAGAGACCCAGTACTTC
>TRBV20-1|-|TRBJ1-3|-
CSVPGPSSGNTIYF
TGCAGTGTCCCGGGACCGAGCTCTGGAAACACCATATATTTT
>TRBV12-3/TRBV12-4|TRBD1|TRBJ2-1|-
CASSLGTVYNEQFF
TGTGCCAGCAGCTTAGGGACAGTCTACAATGAGCAGTTCTTC
>TRBV11-2|-|TRBJ2-5|many
CASRSLPGRQETQYF
TGTGCCAGCAGGTCATTGCCGGGACGGCAAGAGACCCAGTACTTC
>TRBV7-9|-|TRBJ2-7|many
CASSLLGGQNSYEQYF
TGTGCCAGCAGCTTATTGGGTGGACAAAATTCCTACGAGCAGTACTTC